The 28 T cell receptor beta chains reported below all come from one sample, sequenced in a study of Ad26.COV2.S vaccination and SARS-CoV-2 variants. The treatment: 15 to 20 received Ad26.COV2.S at low or high dose, single or two shots; about 5 received placebo; per-sample allocation not given. Specimen acquisition occurred on day 63 following the initial vaccine or placebo injection. TCRdb's copy holds only in-frame clones and misses some; the assay was immunoSEQ multiplex PCR. Found here are 400,000 to 500,000 clones, 89% of them singletons; the top ten hold about 2.7%. Material: peripheral blood, obtained in a trial of Ad26.COV2.S vaccine versus placebo. Receptors originate from a person aged 18 to 65 who received the Ad26.COV2.S COVID-19 vaccine or a placebo.

The chain recombines TRBV11-3 with TRBJ2-5; 7 bases are a match to TRBD1. The CDR3 runs 17 residues. Germline lookup yields CDR1 SGHNT and CDR2 YENEEA. Trimming at V came to 3 bases and at J to 5 bases, leaving 15 bases not matched to a gene. Written as DNA, the CDR3 is TGTGCCAGCAGCTTGCGTCCCCCCGACAGGGTGGCGGAGACCCAGTACTTC. Its translation: CASSLRPPDRVAETQYF.

V and J are TRBV4-3 and TRBJ1-4, with D perhaps TRBD1 (6 bases). V was cut by 4 bases and J by 5 bases, with 26 bases left in between. The length of the CDR3 is 19 residues. CDR1 and CDR2 (germline): LGHNA, YSLEER. The CDR3 DNA follows: TGCGCCAGCAGCCCCAAGCTCCCCGGGGGCGAGAGGGGCAATGAAAAACTGTTTTTT. Amino acid sequence: CASSPKLPGGERGNEKLFF.

This sequence joins TRBV7-9 and TRBJ2-2; no firm D call. This CDR3 is built from 16 residues. Germline-derived CDR1 and CDR2 are SEHNR and FQNEAQ (reference sequence). V gave up 2 bases and J gave up 1 base, with 11 bases separating them. The DNA of the CDR3 is TGTGCCAGCAGCTTATCTGGTCTCAAGAACACCGGGGAGCTGTTTTTT. It translates to CASSLSGLKNTGELFF.

The V gene is TRBV28, the J gene TRBJ1-1, with 9 positions matching TRBD1. The germline gives CDR1 MDHEN, CDR2 SYDVKM. The V segment lost 6 bases and the J segment 0 bases; nucleotides outside the gene matches: 11. The CDR3 contains 17 residues. CDR3 sequence: CASRMTGGRMLNTEAFF. DNA for the CDR3: TGTGCCAGCAGGATGACAGGGGGTAGAATGTTGAACACTGAAGCTTTCTTT.

The gene calls are TRBV4-3 and TRBJ1-4; D ambiguous. The ends were cut back, 0 bases at V and 0 bases at J, with 11 bases in the middle. CDR1 is LGHNA, CDR2 YSLEER, per germline. The CDR3 consists of 17 residues. The CDR3 sequence: CASSQDPRVTTNEKLFF. CDR3 bases: TGCGCCAGCAGCCAAGACCCGAGGGTTACAACTAATGAAAAACTGTTTTTT.

The V and J genes are TRBV7-2 and TRBJ1-1, with D perhaps TRBD1 (5 bases). This CDR3 is 14 amino acids long. Trimming stripped 5 bases from V and 3 bases from J, with 13 bases between. Germline CDR1 is SGHTA and CDR2 is FQGNSA. Here the CDR3 reads CASSPTRQYTEAFF. CDR3 nucleotide sequence: TGTGCCAGCAGCCCCACAAGACAGTACACTGAAGCTTTCTTT. Looking up the rest from reference TRBV7-2 and TRBJ1-1 gives the full variable domain: GAGVSQSPSNKVTEKGKDVELRCDPISGHTALYWYRQSLGQGLEFLIYFQGNSAPDKSGLPSDRFSAERTGGSVSTLTIQRTQQEDSAVYLCASSPTRQYTEAFFGQGTRLTVV.

The chain recombines TRBV4-1 with TRBJ1-1; D call uncertain. The CDR3 contains 11 residues. Germline V gene sequence: CDR1 MGHRA, CDR2 YSYEKL. Trimming left V 1 base short and J 5 bases short, with 2 bases between. CDR3 sequence reads: CASSQGTEAFF. CDR3 nucleotide sequence: TGCGCCAGCAGCCAAGGGACTGAAGCTTTCTTT.

The chain combines TRBV7-6 with TRBJ1-4; no firm D call. The germline V and J ends were trimmed by 2 bases and 3 bases, with 7 bases remaining between them. Germline V gene data show CDR1 as SGHVS and CDR2 as FNYEAQ. This CDR3 is 14 amino acids long. The chain's CDR3 is CASSLTGSNEKLFF. CDR3 nucleotide sequence: TGTGCCAGCAGCTTAACGGGTTCTAATGAAAAACTGTTTTTT.

The chain joins TRBV30 to TRBJ2-7; TRBD1 aligns across 8 bases. CDR1 and CDR2 from the germline V gene are GTSNPN and SVGIG (reference sequence). This CDR3 has 12 residues. The V gene end was trimmed by 4 bases and the J gene end by 6 bases; junction bases not matched to a gene: 5. The DNA of the CDR3 is TGTGCCTGGAAGTGGGACAGGAGCGAGCAGTACTTC. Amino acid sequence: CAWKWDRSEQYF.

This chain uses TRBV7-2 with TRBJ2-2; 7 nucleotides line up with TRBD2. Germline V gene lookup returns CDR1 SGHTA and CDR2 FQGNSA. The junction had 5 bases not matched to a gene; V was cut back by 3 bases and J by 1 base. This CDR3 contains 16 residues. CDR3 protein: CASSFGGGGNTGELFF. CDR3 DNA: TGTGCCAGCAGCTTCGGCGGGGGAGGGAACACCGGGGAGCTGTTTTTT.

The CDR3 loop reads CASSSPGQGEAFF. The CDR3 region has the DNA TGTGCCAGCTCGTCACCGGGACAGGGGGAAGCTTTCTTT. The chain uses TRBV18 and TRBJ1-1; 10 nucleotides line up with TRBD1. The CDR3 has 13 amino acids. The junction had 6 bases not matched to a gene; V was cut back by 6 bases and J by 8 bases. CDR1 and CDR2 from the germline V gene are KGHSH and LQKENI. Based on the CDR3 plus reference TRBV18 and TRBJ1-1, the full variable domain is NAGVMQNPRHLVRRRGQEARLRCSPMKGHSHVYWYRQLPEEGLKFMVYLQKENIIDESGMPKERFSAEFPKEGPSILRIQQVVRGDSAAYFCASSSPGQGEAFFGQGTRLTVV.

The V and J genes are TRBV6-5 and TRBJ2-5; D gene unclear. With 6 bases removed from V and 0 bases from J, the gap between germline ends came to 2 bases. The CDR3 is 11 residues long. Germline CDR1 is MNHEY and CDR2 is SVGAGI. CDR3 bases: TGTGCCAGCAGGTACCAAGAGACCCAGTACTTC. Its translation: CASRYQETQYF.

The chain couples TRBV19 to TRBJ1-3; no clear D. Per the germline V gene, CDR1 is LNHDA and CDR2 is SQIVND (reference sequence). The V end lost 3 bases, the J end lost 0 bases, and 15 bases lay between the germline ends. The length of the CDR3 is 17 residues. The CDR3 loop is CASSIGVGPFSGNTIYF. The DNA of the CDR3 is TGTGCCAGTAGTATCGGCGTTGGGCCGTTCTCTGGAAACACCATATATTTT.

The sample holds one count of this clone. This chain joins TRBV28 and TRBJ2-2; possible D gene TRBD2, 7 bases. In germline, CDR1 is MDHEN, CDR2 SYDVKM. The CDR3 extends over 16 amino acids. V was pared by 2 bases and J by 1 base, with 11 bases between. In DNA form, the CDR3 reads TGTGCCAGCAGTTTACTAGGGGGGGAGAACACCGGGGAGCTGTTTTTT. Amino acid sequence: CASSLLGGENTGELFF.

The rearrangement links TRBV2 to TRBJ2-2; D perhaps matches TRBD1 (5 bases). Per germline, CDR1 SNHLY and CDR2 FYNNEI. The CDR3 is 14 amino acids. Trimming took 6 bases from V and 7 from J, leaving 15 bases between them. The CDR3 loop is CASRALTEFGELFF. CDR3 bases: TGTGCCAGCAGAGCGTTGACAGAATTCGGGGAGCTGTTTTTT. Based on the CDR3 plus reference TRBV2 and TRBJ2-2, the full variable domain is EPEVTQTPSHQVTQMGQEVILRCVPISNHLYFYWYRQILGQKVEFLVSFYNNEISEKSEIFDDQFSVERPDGSNFTLKIRSTKLEDSAMYFCASRALTEFGELFFGEGSRLTVL.

This sequence joins TRBV5-1 and TRBJ2-1; D might be TRBD2 (6 bases). The V end lost 3 bases, the J end lost 8 bases, and 15 bases lay between the germline ends. The CDR3 contains 14 residues. CDR1 SGHRS and CDR2 YFSETQ come from the germline V gene. The CDR3 DNA sequence: TGCGCCAGCAGCTCCCAGACTAGACTGGATGAGCAGTTCTTC. Protein: CASSSQTRLDEQFF.

The chain is built from TRBV11-2 and TRBJ2-5; D may match TRBD1 or TRBD2 (5 bases each). The CDR3 has 13 residues. V lost 5 bases to trimming and J lost 5 bases, with 12 bases between them. Germline V gene lookup returns CDR1 SGHAT and CDR2 FQNNGV. The CDR3 nucleotides are TGTGCCAGCAGCCTCCCCGGGGCGGAGACCCAGTACTTC. It specifies CASSLPGAETQYF. Full variable domain (missing parts from reference TRBV11-2 and TRBJ2-5): EAGVAQSPRYKIIEKRQSVAFWCNPISGHATLYWYQQILGQGPKLLIQFQNNGVVDDSQLPKDRFSAERLKGVDSTLKIQPAKLEDSAVYLCASSLPGAETQYFGPGTRLLVL.

The chain couples TRBV9 to TRBJ1-1; D perhaps matches TRBD1 (5 bases). The CDR3 is 13 residues long. V gave up 2 bases and J gave up 6 bases, with 11 bases separating them. Germline-derived CDR1 and CDR2 are SGDLS and YYNGEE. CDR3 region: CASSVGQGAEAFF. The DNA of the CDR3 is TGTGCCAGCAGCGTGGGCCAGGGCGCTGAAGCTTTCTTT.

The J gene is TRBJ2-1, the V gene TRBV7-2; 8 bases are a match to TRBD1. J lost 6 bases, V lost 5 bases, and 3 bases had no gene match. This CDR3 is 13 amino acids long. CDR1 is SGHTA and CDR2 is FQGNSA in the germline V gene. The CDR3 loop is CASSTGQGNEQFF. The CDR3 DNA is TGTGCCAGCAGCACCGGACAGGGCAATGAGCAGTTCTTC. The full variable domain, in which reference TRBV7-2 and TRBJ2-1 provide the parts outside the CDR3, is GAGVSQSPSNKVTEKGKDVELRCDPISGHTALYWYRQSLGQGLEFLIYFQGNSAPDKSGLPSDRFSAERTGGSVSTLTIQRTQQEDSAVYLCASSTGQGNEQFFGPGTRLTVL.

The chain has TRBV9 and TRBJ2-1; D is undetermined. V was shortened by 0 bases and J by 0 bases, with 10 bases between the two germline ends. This CDR3 contains 16 residues. Germline values: CDR1 SGDLS, CDR2 YYNGEE. The CDR3 loop reads CASSVAGWGSYNEQFF. CDR3 coding DNA: TGTGCCAGCAGCGTAGCTGGATGGGGCTCCTACAATGAGCAGTTCTTC.

The chain couples TRBV6-1 to TRBJ2-7; D remains ambiguous. Trimming removed 2 bases at V and 4 bases at J, with 9 bases between. Germline V lookup: CDR1 MNHNS, CDR2 SASEGT. This CDR3 spans 13 amino acids. The CDR3 region is CASSEFLVYEQYF. Here the CDR3 DNA reads TGTGCCAGCAGTGAATTTCTAGTTTACGAGCAGTACTTC.

Remarks on this clone: Other nucleotide sequences in the sample specify the same CDR3. The chain has TRBV18 and TRBJ1-1; D may be TRBD1 (6 bases). Between the trimmed V and J ends, which lost 1 base and 8 bases, there was a span of 8 bases. The CDR3 covers 12 residues. CDR1 KGHSH and CDR2 LQKENI come from the germline V gene. The CDR3 loop is CASSPRTGEAFF. Here the CDR3 DNA reads TGTGCCAGCTCACCACGAACAGGGGAAGCTTTCTTT.

As DNA, the CDR3 is TGCGCCAGCAGCCAAGTTGCCTGGCCCACCGGGACAGAAGAGACCCAGTACTTC. It codes for CASSQVAWPTGTEETQYF. V usage is TRBV4-3 and J usage is TRBJ2-5, with TRBD1 matching over 7 bases. The junction had 14 bases not matched to a gene; V was cut back by 1 base and J by 3 bases. From germline, CDR1 is LGHNA and CDR2 YSLEER. The CDR3 spans 18 residues.

This sequence joins TRBV4-2 and TRBJ2-7, with 13 bases identical to TRBD2. V dropped 8 bases and J dropped 0; count of bases not matched to a gene: 1. This CDR3 is 14 amino acids long. CDR1 is LGHNA and CDR2 is YNFKEQ in the germline V gene. CDR3 nucleotides: TGTGCCAGCCGGACTAGCGGGGGCTCCTACGAGCAGTACTTC. Its protein is CASRTSGGSYEQYF.

The chain employs TRBV20-1 and TRBJ2-5; D call uncertain. The CDR3 contains 13 residues. The germline V and J ends were trimmed by 3 bases and 0 bases, with 8 bases remaining between them. Germline V gives CDR1 DFQATT, CDR2 SNEGSKA (reference sequence). CDR3 bases: TGCAGTGCTAGTCCAGAACACCAAGAGACCCAGTACTTC. This sequence encodes CSASPEHQETQYF.

This chain connects TRBV5-5 to TRBJ1-1; D perhaps matches TRBD1 (6 bases). Trimming removed 6 bases at V and 0 bases at J, with 15 bases between. This CDR3 contains 15 residues. Germline CDR1 and CDR2: SGHKS and YYEKEE (reference sequence). In DNA form, the CDR3 reads TGTGCCAGCAACCGCCAGGGGACCATGAACACTGAAGCTTTCTTT. This gives the protein CASNRQGTMNTEAFF.

The gene calls are TRBV5-1 and TRBJ2-7; maybe TRBD1 (6 bases). V lost 4 bases to trimming and J lost 4 bases, with 9 bases between them. Germline assignment: CDR1 SGHRS and CDR2 YFSETQ. The CDR3 runs 12 residues. CDR3 sequence (DNA): TGCGCCAGCAGCGGACAGACTTACGAGCAGTACGTC. Translated, it gives CASSGQTYEQYV.

This chain links TRBV18 with TRBJ1-5; D ambiguous. Per the germline V gene, CDR1 is KGHSH and CDR2 is LQKENI. The ends were cut back, 5 bases at V and 0 bases at J, with 14 bases in the middle. The CDR3 is 16 residues long. CDR3: CASSSPGGGSNQPQHF. CDR3 sequence (DNA): TGTGCCAGCTCAAGTCCCGGTGGAGGTAGCAATCAGCCCCAGCATTTT.